This T cell receptor beta chain was obtained from a study of blood T cell repertoires in COVID-19. On the study more broadly: T cells, B-cell-depleted T cells, or PBMCs provided the cDNA or gDNA that served as material.

As originally analysed: Reference gene primer amplification yielded estimated nucleated cell counts. Libraries were prepared by immunoSEQ multiplex PCR; TCRdb keeps only in-frame clonotypes and omits some of them. V and J calls plus clone size are reproduced from that table; the DNA served to infer D and trimming. The table lists 400,000 or so clones, roughly 86% of them singletons. The V end lost 2 bases, the J end lost 7 bases, and 8 bases lay between the germline ends. Germline lookup yields CDR1 ENHRY and CDR2 SYGVKD. There are 12 residues in the CDR3. Sequenced input: peripheral blood. The clonotype comes from a human donor in a cohort sampled during active COVID-19. The chain links TRBV10-3 to TRBJ1-2; D remains ambiguous. CDR3 DNA: TGTGCCATCAGTGAGCCCCCCCGTGGCTACACCTTC. Protein: CAISEPPRGYTF.